A selection of T cell receptor beta chains follows, all from one sample in a study of CD8 T cells in Susac syndrome. TCRdb analysed the immunoSEQ multiplex PCR reads with MiXCR anew, one entry per CDR3 protein. The sample includes about 110,000 distinct CDR3 sequences, roughly 96% of them seen just once. Sequencing used CD4+ T cells from PBMCs. Every receptor here comes from a human donor in good health. The CDR3 runs from the conserved cysteine through the conserved F or W. A D gene is named only where the DNA matches it firmly. Not all rows give a size; the values are once, few, many and, for expanded clones, a class.

clone_size: .; v_call: TRBV12-3/TRBV12-4; d_call: TRBD2; j_call: TRBJ2-5; cdr3_nt: TGTGCCAGCAGTCTCAGGACTAGCGGTCGGGAGACCCAGTACTTC; cdr3_aa: CASSLRTSGRETQYF
clone_size: .; v_call: TRBV12-5; d_call: TRBD2; j_call: TRBJ2-1; cdr3_nt: TGTGCTAGTGGTTTGATCGTCGAGCGGGGCAAGGGTTACAATGAGCAGTTCTTC; cdr3_aa: CASGLIVERGKGYNEQFF
clone_size: .; v_call: TRBV28; d_call: .; j_call: TRBJ2-7; cdr3_nt: TGTGCCAGCAGTCTGACCGGCTTCTCCTACGAGCAGTACTTC; cdr3_aa: CASSLTGFSYEQYF
clone_size: .; v_call: TRBV15; d_call: TRBD1; j_call: TRBJ2-5; cdr3_nt: TGTGCCACCAGCGGGGACAGGGGGCGCCGGGAGACCCAGTACTTC; cdr3_aa: CATSGDRGRRETQYF
clone_size: .; v_call: TRBV18; d_call: .; j_call: TRBJ1-5; cdr3_nt: TGTGCCAGCTCACCACTTGTAAGTCAGCCCCAGCATTTT; cdr3_aa: CASSPLVSQPQHF
clone_size: .; v_call: TRBV9; d_call: TRBD2; j_call: TRBJ2-1; cdr3_nt: TGTGCCAGCAGCCCCGGGGGACTACCTTACAATGAGCAGTTCTTC; cdr3_aa: CASSPGGLPYNEQFF
clone_size: .; v_call: TRBV7-6; d_call: .; j_call: TRBJ2-3; cdr3_nt: TGTGCCAGCAGCTTAGCTTCGGGGGCGGGGACGCAGTATTTT; cdr3_aa: CASSLASGAGTQYF
clone_size: .; v_call: TRBV18; d_call: TRBD1; j_call: TRBJ2-5; cdr3_nt: TGTGCCAGCTCACCACGCACAGGGGTTCAGGAGACCCAGTACTTC; cdr3_aa: CASSPRTGVQETQYF
clone_size: .; v_call: TRBV6-5; d_call: .; j_call: TRBJ1-5; cdr3_nt: TGTGCCAGCAGTAACAGAGGAAATCAGCCCCAGCATTTT; cdr3_aa: CASSNRGNQPQHF
clone_size: .; v_call: TRBV6-1; d_call: .; j_call: TRBJ2-3; cdr3_nt: TGTGCCAGCAGCGTCAGGGGGAGGTCTAGCACAGATACGCAGTATTTT; cdr3_aa: CASSVRGRSSTDTQYF
clone_size: .; v_call: TRBV6-2/TRBV6-3; d_call: .; j_call: TRBJ2-3; cdr3_nt: TGTGCCATACAAAGGGACAACACAGATACGCAGTATTTT; cdr3_aa: CAIQRDNTDTQYF
clone_size: .; v_call: TRBV28; d_call: TRBD2; j_call: TRBJ2-3; cdr3_nt: TGTGCCAGCAGTCTCACTAGCCCGGGACTAGCGGGGGGGGTCTCACGAGATACGCAGTATTTT; cdr3_aa: CASSLTSPGLAGGVSRDTQYF
clone_size: .; v_call: TRBV12-3/TRBV12-4; d_call: .; j_call: TRBJ1-1; cdr3_nt: TGTGCCAGCAGTTTAGCGCAACTCGGGAGGAACACTGAAGCTTTCTTT; cdr3_aa: CASSLAQLGRNTEAFF
clone_size: .; v_call: TRBV23-1; d_call: .; j_call: TRBJ2-1; cdr3_nt: TGCGCCAGCAGTCAATCTGGGGGCCTCGGGCCGACGGAGGTCGATGAGCAGTTCTTC; cdr3_aa: CASSQSGGLGPTEVDEQFF
clone_size: .; v_call: TRBV3-1; d_call: .; j_call: TRBJ1-1; cdr3_nt: TGTGCCAGCAGCCAAGTGACCACCAAGGGGACTGAAGCTTTCTTT; cdr3_aa: CASSQVTTKGTEAFF
clone_size: .; v_call: TRBV2; d_call: .; j_call: TRBJ2-2; cdr3_nt: TGTGCCAGCATGGCTGGTCCACCGGGGGAGCTGTTTTTT; cdr3_aa: CASMAGPPGELFF
clone_size: .; v_call: TRBV5-1; d_call: TRBD1; j_call: TRBJ1-1; cdr3_nt: TGCGCCAGCAGCTTGGGACAGGGGGTTCCAAAGACTGAAGCTTTCTTT; cdr3_aa: CASSLGQGVPKTEAFF
clone_size: .; v_call: TRBV20-1; d_call: TRBD2; j_call: TRBJ2-3; cdr3_nt: TGCAGTGCTAGAGATCGTCGGCTAGCGGGGTACACAGATACGCAGTATTTT; cdr3_aa: CSARDRRLAGYTDTQYF
clone_size: .; v_call: TRBV19; d_call: .; j_call: TRBJ2-6; cdr3_nt: TGTGCCAGTACTTTGAGATACTCTGGGGCCAACGTCCTGACTTTC; cdr3_aa: CASTLRYSGANVLTF
clone_size: .; v_call: TRBV20-1; d_call: .; j_call: TRBJ2-7; cdr3_nt: TGCAGTGCTAGAGGGACTCACCTCTACGAGCAGTACTTC; cdr3_aa: CSARGTHLYEQYF
clone_size: .; v_call: TRBV24-1; d_call: .; j_call: TRBJ2-3; cdr3_nt: TGTGCCACCGCGGGACCTGGGACAGATACGCAGTATTTT; cdr3_aa: CATAGPGTDTQYF
clone_size: .; v_call: TRBV20-1; d_call: .; j_call: TRBJ1-4; cdr3_nt: TGCAGTGCTTGGTCGGGCAGGGCGGATGAAAAACTGTTTTTT; cdr3_aa: CSAWSGRADEKLFF
clone_size: .; v_call: TRBV4-3; d_call: TRBD1; j_call: TRBJ2-1; cdr3_nt: TGCGCCAGCAGCCAAGCAGGACAGGGATTGAGTGAGCAGTTCTTC; cdr3_aa: CASSQAGQGLSEQFF
clone_size: .; v_call: TRBV27; d_call: TRBD1; j_call: TRBJ2-4; cdr3_nt: TGTGCCAGCAGTTCTGCCGGGACAGGGATTAATCCGCTAGCCAAAAACATTCAGTACTTC; cdr3_aa: CASSSAGTGINPLAKNIQYF
clone_size: .; v_call: TRBV6-5; d_call: TRBD1; j_call: TRBJ2-1; cdr3_nt: TGTGCCAGCAGTGACAGGGGCTCCCCTTACAATGAGCAGTTCTTC; cdr3_aa: CASSDRGSPYNEQFF
clone_size: .; v_call: TRBV19; d_call: .; j_call: TRBJ1-5; cdr3_nt: TGTGCCAGTATTAAATCCGGGACCTTCAATCAGCCCCAGCATTTT; cdr3_aa: CASIKSGTFNQPQHF
clone_size: .; v_call: TRBV12-3/TRBV12-4; d_call: TRBD1; j_call: TRBJ2-7; cdr3_nt: TGTGCCAGCAGTCGACAGGGGTCCCACGAGCAGTACTTC; cdr3_aa: CASSRQGSHEQYF
clone_size: .; v_call: TRBV4-1; d_call: .; j_call: TRBJ1-3; cdr3_nt: TGCGCCAGCAGCCAGGATGGGAGCTCTGGAAACACCATATATTTT; cdr3_aa: CASSQDGSSGNTIYF
clone_size: once; v_call: TRBV2; d_call: .; j_call: TRBJ2-5; cdr3_nt: TGTGCCAACAGAGATGAGACCCAGTACTTC; cdr3_aa: CANRDETQYF
clone_size: .; v_call: TRBV3-1; d_call: TRBD2; j_call: TRBJ2-1; cdr3_nt: TGTGCCAGCAGCCACCTACGACTAGCGGGGTACAATGAGCAGTTCTTC; cdr3_aa: CASSHLRLAGYNEQFF
clone_size: .; v_call: TRBV29-1; d_call: TRBD1; j_call: TRBJ1-2; cdr3_nt: TGCAGCGCCGCCCAGGACAGGCGAAACTATGGCTACACCTTC; cdr3_aa: CSAAQDRRNYGYTF
clone_size: .; v_call: TRBV6-1; d_call: TRBD2; j_call: TRBJ2-2; cdr3_nt: TGTGCCAGCAGAGGGTCGGGACTAGCGGTGAACACCGGGGAGCTGTTTTTT; cdr3_aa: CASRGSGLAVNTGELFF
clone_size: .; v_call: TRBV4-1; d_call: .; j_call: TRBJ2-7; cdr3_nt: TGCGCCAGCAGCCAGACACAGGTTGGGCAGCAGTACTTC; cdr3_aa: CASSQTQVGQQYF
clone_size: .; v_call: TRBV7-2; d_call: TRBD2; j_call: TRBJ2-7; cdr3_nt: TGTGCCAGCAGCTTAGGCACTAGCGCGAGGTCCCTCTACGAGCAGTACTTC; cdr3_aa: CASSLGTSARSLYEQYF
clone_size: .; v_call: TRBV3-1; d_call: .; j_call: TRBJ2-5; cdr3_nt: TGTGCCAGCAGCCAAGGGGCGGGTTGGGGCCAAGAGACCCAGTACTTC; cdr3_aa: CASSQGAGWGQETQYF
clone_size: once; v_call: TRBV29-1; d_call: .; j_call: TRBJ2-5; cdr3_nt: TGCAGCGTTGTGGCACACTCCCGAGAGACCCAGTACTTC; cdr3_aa: CSVVAHSRETQYF
clone_size: once; v_call: TRBV9; d_call: .; j_call: TRBJ2-4; cdr3_nt: TGTGCCAGCAGCACCTCCTGGATCAGCAACATTCAGTACTTC; cdr3_aa: CASSTSWISNIQYF
clone_size: .; v_call: TRBV5-4; d_call: TRBD1; j_call: TRBJ1-4; cdr3_nt: TGTGCCAGCAGCTTGGTACAGGGGAATGAAAAACTGTTTTTT; cdr3_aa: CASSLVQGNEKLFF